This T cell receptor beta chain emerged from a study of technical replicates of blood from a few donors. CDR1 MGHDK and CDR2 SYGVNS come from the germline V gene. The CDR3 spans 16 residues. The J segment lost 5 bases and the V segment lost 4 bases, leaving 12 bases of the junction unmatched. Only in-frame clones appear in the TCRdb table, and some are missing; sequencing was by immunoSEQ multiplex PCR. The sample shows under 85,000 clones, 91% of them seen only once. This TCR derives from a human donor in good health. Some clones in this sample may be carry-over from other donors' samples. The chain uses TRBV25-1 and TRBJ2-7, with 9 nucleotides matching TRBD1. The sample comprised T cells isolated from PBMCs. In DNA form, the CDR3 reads TGTGCCAGCAGTGGGGTAACAGGGGGCGCGGGGGACGAGCAGTACTTC. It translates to CASSGVTGGAGDEQYF.